These T cell receptor beta chains were read from a single sample in a study of blood T cell repertoires in COVID-19. Sequencing was performed with immunoSEQ multiplex PCR; in TCRdb, only in-frame clones are kept and a portion is missing. The sample carries 300,000 to 450,000 clones, over 75% recorded once. The material sequenced was PBMCs or T cells enriched from blood (not recorded which). Receptors were obtained from a man between 25 and 39 years old who had recovered from COVID-19. The CDR3 runs from the conserved cysteine through the conserved F or W. A D gene is named only where the DNA matches it firmly. A clone size is listed for some rows: how often the clone was seen (once, few, many), or a class if it is expanded.

clone size | CDR3 length | D gene | J gene | V gene | CDR3 protein | CDR3 DNA
. | 13 | TRBD1 | TRBJ1-2 | TRBV7-2 | CASSPQGAIYYTF | TGTGCCAGCAGCCCACAGGGGGCCATTTACTACACCTTC
. | 15 | TRBD1 | TRBJ1-1 | TRBV10-3 | CAISESTGGAGEAFF | TGTGCCATCAGTGAGTCCACAGGGGGTGCGGGTGAAGCTTTCTTT
. | 13 | . | TRBJ1-1 | TRBV4-1 | CASSRTPNTEAFF | TGCGCCAGCAGCCGGACACCGAACACTGAAGCTTTCTTT
. | 15 | . | TRBJ1-2 | TRBV4-1 | CASSQELGLWEGYTF | TGCGCCAGCAGCCAAGAATTGGGACTGTGGGAAGGCTACACCTTC
. | 16 | TRBD1 | TRBJ1-6 | TRBV19 | CASSARQGKGNSPLHF | TGTGCCAGTAGCGCCAGACAGGGGAAGGGTAATTCACCCCTCCACTTT
. | 15 | . | TRBJ2-7 | TRBV9 | CASSVGTGDSYEQYF | TGTGCCAGCAGCGTAGGGACGGGGGACTCCTACGAGCAGTACTTC
once | 14 | . | TRBJ1-1 | TRBV19 | CASYPRAGDAEAFF | TGTGCCAGTTACCCCCGCGCAGGGGATGCTGAAGCTTTCTTT
. | 15 | . | TRBJ1-3 | TRBV3-1/TRBV3-2 | CASSQGAGSGNTIYF | TGTGCCAGCAGCCAAGGGGCGGGCTCTGGAAACACCATATATTTT
few | 15 | TRBD1 | TRBJ2-2 | TRBV11-2 | CASSLDPGGAGELFF | TGTGCCAGCAGCTTAGATCCAGGGGGAGCCGGGGAGCTGTTTTTT
. | 15 | . | TRBJ1-4 | TRBV5-8 | CASSFRGSTNEKLFF | TGTGCCAGCAGCTTTCGGGGATCAACTAATGAAAAACTGTTTTTT
. | 20 | TRBD2 | TRBJ2-5 | TRBV19 | CASSAPSPGLAGTPQETQYF | TGTGCCAGTAGTGCCCCCTCCCCGGGACTAGCGGGGACCCCGCAAGAGACCCAGTACTTC
. | 19 | TRBD1 | TRBJ1-6 | TRBV13 | CASSLGPTGTVAKFRTLHF | TGTGCCAGCAGCCTAGGGCCTACCGGGACAGTAGCGAAATTTAGAACCCTCCACTTT
. | 13 | . | TRBJ2-5 | TRBV4-3 | CASSQDSLETQYF | TGCGCCAGCAGCCAAGATAGCCTCGAGACCCAGTACTTC
. | 13 | TRBD2 | TRBJ2-7 | TRBV5-1 | CASSSPGGYEQYF | TGCGCCAGCAGCTCGCCGGGGGGCTACGAGCAGTACTTC
. | 15 | . | TRBJ2-5 | TRBV29-1 | CSVEDWARDQETQYF | TGCAGCGTTGAAGACTGGGCCCGGGATCAAGAGACCCAGTACTTC
. | 12 | TRBD1 | TRBJ1-5 | TRBV6-9 | CASRGTAQPQHF | TGTGCCAGCAGGGGGACAGCTCAGCCCCAGCATTTT
. | 15 | . | TRBJ1-2 | TRBV4-1 | CASSQDGGGYYGYTF | TGCGCCAGCAGCCAAGATGGAGGAGGATACTATGGCTACACCTTC
. | 14 | TRBD1 | TRBJ1-6 | TRBV6-5 | CASSYRTGDSPLHF | TGTGCCAGCAGTTATCGCACAGGGGATTCACCCCTCCACTTT
. | 17 | . | TRBJ1-2 | TRBV14 | CASSQPSFRDSEIGYTF | TGTGCCAGCAGCCAGCCAAGTTTCCGGGACTCTGAGATCGGCTACACCTTC
. | 17 | . | TRBJ1-2 | TRBV23-1 | CASSQSGGGRTNYGYTF | TGCGCCAGCAGTCAATCGGGCGGGGGGCGAACTAACTATGGCTACACCTTC
. | 15 | . | TRBJ1-1 | TRBV30 | CAWHNREVRGTEAFF | TGTGCCTGGCACAACAGGGAAGTTAGGGGCACTGAAGCTTTCTTT
. | 11 | . | TRBJ2-5 | TRBV18 | CASSPRETQYF | TGTGCCAGCTCCCCTAGAGAGACCCAGTACTTC
. | 14 | TRBD1 | TRBJ1-2 | TRBV6-5 | CASSYDRGGGGYTF | TGTGCCAGCAGTTACGACAGGGGAGGGGGTGGCTACACCTTC
. | 14 | TRBD1 | TRBJ1-1 | TRBV30 | CARLGGQGNTEAFF | TGTGCCCGACTTGGGGGACAGGGTAACACTGAAGCTTTCTTT
. | 12 | . | TRBJ2-3 | TRBV11-2 | CATGGRVDTQYF | TGTGCCACCGGGGGACGGGTAGATACGCAGTATTTT
. | 12 | . | TRBJ2-7 | TRBV2 | CASSPNRAEEYF | TGTGCCAGCAGCCCGAACAGGGCTGAAGAGTACTTC
few | 15 | . | TRBJ2-1 | TRBV28 | CASSLTPDPDNEQFF | TGTGCCAGCAGTTTGACTCCAGATCCAGACAATGAGCAGTTCTTC
. | 16 | . | TRBJ1-6 | TRBV5-6 | CASSYWTGLLRTPLHF | TGTGCCAGCAGCTATTGGACGGGATTACTGCGAACACCCCTCCACTTT
. | 16 | TRBD1 | TRBJ2-7 | TRBV27 | CASSPGQGAVSYEQYF | TGTGCCAGCAGTCCGGGACAGGGGGCCGTCTCCTACGAGCAGTACTTC
. | 13 | . | TRBJ1-1 | TRBV19 | CASSISMSTEAFF | TGTGCCAGTAGTATTTCGATGAGCACTGAAGCTTTCTTT
. | 12 | . | TRBJ1-2 | TRBV10-3 | CAITDRDYGYTF | TGTGCCATCACGGACAGAGACTATGGCTACACCTTC
. | 12 | . | TRBJ2-3 | TRBV5-5 | CASSSTGDTQYF | TGTGCCAGCAGTTCCACAGGAGATACGCAGTATTTT
. | 14 | TRBD1 | TRBJ1-6 | TRBV18 | CASSPTGYNSPLHF | TGTGCCAGCTCACCGACAGGGTATAATTCACCCCTCCACTTT
. | 13 | . | TRBJ2-7 | TRBV18 | CASSPPGSYEQYF | TGTGCCAGCTCACCACCGGGCAGCTACGAGCAGTACTTC
. | 13 | . | TRBJ1-3 | TRBV19 | CASSWSGSNTIYF | TGTGCCAGTAGTTGGTCTGGGAGCAACACCATATATTTT
. | 13 | . | TRBJ1-5 | TRBV4-1 | CASSQEAGFPQHF | TGCGCCAGCAGCCAAGAGGCCGGGTTCCCCCAGCATTTT
. | 14 | . | TRBJ1-5 | TRBV30 | CAWSGGGPNQPQHF | TGTGCCTGGAGTGGCGGGGGCCCCAATCAGCCCCAGCATTTT
once | 16 | . | TRBJ2-7 | TRBV4-3 | CASSQDLVDSSYEQYF | TGCGCCAGCAGCCAAGATTTAGTAGACAGCTCCTACGAGCAGTACTTC
. | 13 | TRBD1 | TRBJ1-5 | TRBV11-2 | CASSPDRGQPQHF | TGTGCCAGCAGTCCGGACAGGGGGCAGCCCCAGCATTTT
. | 18 | TRBD1 | TRBJ2-2 | TRBV7-9 | CASSLREGQGTRVGELFF | TGTGCCAGCAGCTTAAGGGAAGGACAGGGGACGCGGGTCGGGGAGCTGTTTTTT